Detailed here is one T cell receptor (beta chain). Its antigen is unidentified. These data are taken from a study of esophageal squamous cell carcinoma under preoperative chemotherapy. Overall study context: Both tumor-infiltrating lymphocytes and peripheral blood T cells had their TCR repertoires profiled.

Points from the study as a whole: After chemotherapy, TCR diversity rose significantly in peripheral T cells but not in tumor-infiltrating lymphocytes. Post-treatment tumor-infiltrating lymphocytes appeared partly derived from peripheral T cells migrating into the tumor.

MiXCR, applied by TCRdb to the PCR reads, yields one record per CDR3 protein. The data hold some 18,000 distinct CDR3 sequences, with 46% observed a single time. Sample time point: after preoperative PTX-NDP chemotherapy. Preoperative chemotherapy with paclitaxel-nedaplatin was given to patients before surgery. Collection took place from a patient given preoperative chemotherapy. The clonotype was recovered from a human donor with esophageal squamous cell carcinoma. The donor label of this sample is uncertain.

CDR3 in DNA: TGTGCCAGTCTCGAACAGGGTATGGGCACAGATACGCAGTATTTT. Translation: CASLEQGMGTDTQYF. The V gene is TRBV6-1, the J gene TRBJ2-3; TRBD1 might be the D (6 bases). This CDR3 is built from 15 residues. Trimming pared 9 bases from V and 1 base from J, leaving 17 bases between. The germline V gene encodes CDR1 MNHNS and CDR2 SASEGT.